The T cell receptor (beta chain) under discussion was sequenced for a study of cytomegalovirus exposure and HLA in healthy donors. The study, taken as a whole, reports: Most subjects' HLA-A and HLA-B alleles were reportedly predicted from TCR beta sequences. Among TCR sequences, most were rare, though some public TCRs appeared in many donors. Per a prior analysis, the majority of TCR beta V segments were productive roughly 87% or roughly 30% of the time.

The PCR employed 60 Vbeta primers together with 13 Jbeta primers. Measured with immunoSEQ multiplex PCR; TCRdb has only the in-frame clones, and not every one. The sample has 160,000 or so clones, around four fifths seen once. This clone came up once. Its antigen remains unidentified. From germline, CDR1 is MRHNA and CDR2 SNTAGT. The CDR3 extends over 14 amino acids. V was clipped by 3 bases and J by 6 bases; unmatched bases: 4. This sequence originates from a woman aged 18 to 35 in good health and CMV-seronegative. The sequenced sample consisted of PBMCs. This chain uses TRBV6-4 with TRBJ1-2, with TRBD1 identical over 10 bases. CDR3 coding DNA: TGTGCCAGCAGTGAATCCGGGACAGGGGATGGCTACACCTTC. Translating it yields CASSESGTGDGYTF.